The following is a T cell receptor (beta chain) sequence with its context. The method was immunoSEQ multiplex PCR; TCRdb's version includes in-frame clones alone and lacks a portion of them. The sample carries 180,000 or so clones, about 86% recorded once. The sample is drawn from a study of blood T cell repertoires in COVID-19. After removal of 0 bases from V and 7 bases from J, the junction contained 10 bases not matched to a gene. CDR3 length: 16 amino acids. In germline, CDR1 is MNHNS, CDR2 SASEGT. The J gene is TRBJ1-2, the V gene TRBV6-1, with 8 bases matching TRBD1. This TCR came from a woman between 45 and 65 years old in a cohort exposed to, infected with or recovered from COVID-19 (not recorded which). Sequencing was carried out using PBMCs or T cells enriched from blood (not recorded which). CDR3 in amino acids: CASSEAQVRGLIGYTF. The CDR3 DNA reads TGTGCCAGCAGTGAAGCGCAGGTCAGGGGGCTGATTGGCTACACCTTC.